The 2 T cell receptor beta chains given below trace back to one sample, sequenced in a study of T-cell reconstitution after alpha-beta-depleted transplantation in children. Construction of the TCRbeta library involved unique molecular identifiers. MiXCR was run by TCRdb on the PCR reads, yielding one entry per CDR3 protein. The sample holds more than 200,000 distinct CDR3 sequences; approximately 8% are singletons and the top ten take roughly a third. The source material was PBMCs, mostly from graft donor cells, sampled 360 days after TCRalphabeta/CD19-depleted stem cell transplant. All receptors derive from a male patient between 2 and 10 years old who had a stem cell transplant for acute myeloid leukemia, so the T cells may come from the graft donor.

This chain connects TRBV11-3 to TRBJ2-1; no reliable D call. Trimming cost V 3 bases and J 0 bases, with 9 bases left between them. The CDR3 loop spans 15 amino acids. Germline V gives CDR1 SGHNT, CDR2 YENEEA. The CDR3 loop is CASSFRHSSYNEQFF. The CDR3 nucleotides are TGTGCCAGCAGCTTTAGGCACAGCTCCTACAATGAGCAGTTCTTC.

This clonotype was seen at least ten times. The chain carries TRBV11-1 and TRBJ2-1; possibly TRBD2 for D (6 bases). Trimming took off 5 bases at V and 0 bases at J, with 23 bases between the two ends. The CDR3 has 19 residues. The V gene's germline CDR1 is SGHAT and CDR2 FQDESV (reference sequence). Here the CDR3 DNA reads TGTGCCAGCAGCCCCGCGGGGACGCCATCCTATGGCTCCTACAATGAGCAGTTCTTC. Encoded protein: CASSPAGTPSYGSYNEQFF.